The 14 T cell receptor beta chains listed next were all sequenced from one sample in a study of early T cells in non-severe SARS-CoV-2 infection. TCRdb redid the calling of the 5' RACE reads with MiXCR, one entry per CDR3 protein. The sample consists of tens of thousands of distinct CDR3 sequences, approximately 13% of them appearing once. The source material was whole blood, sampled at baseline. The receptor source for this set is an adult who was a healthcare worker with PCR-confirmed SARS-CoV-2 infection or an uninfected control (not recorded which).

This clonotype has at least ten counts. V usage is TRBV7-9 and J usage is TRBJ1-1; D possibly corresponds to TRBD1 (5 bases). In germline, CDR1 is SEHNR, CDR2 FQNEAQ (reference sequence). The V end lost 2 bases, the J end lost 1 base, and 14 bases lay between the germline ends. The CDR3 extends over 16 amino acids. The CDR3 DNA follows: TGTGCCAGCAGCTTAATAATTGGGGCAGCGAACACTGAAGCTTTCTTT. It encodes CASSLIIGAANTEAFF.

The chain couples TRBV20-1 to TRBJ2-1, with D possibly TRBD1 on 6 matching bases. CDR3 length equals 15 residues. Trimming took 4 bases from V and 2 from J, leaving 15 bases between them. Germline CDR1 DFQATT, CDR2 SNEGSKA (reference sequence). CDR3 residues: CSANREIFPYNEQFF. The CDR3 coding sequence is TGCAGTGCTAACAGGGAGATATTCCCCTACAATGAGCAGTTCTTC.

The chain joins TRBV28 to TRBJ2-7; D possibly matches TRBD1 or TRBD2 (6 bases each). CDR1 is MDHEN and CDR2 is SYDVKM in the germline V gene. Trimming removed 2 bases at V and 5 bases at J, with 10 bases between. The CDR3 loop spans 13 amino acids. This CDR3 reads CASSLRGVHEQYF. The CDR3 region has the DNA TGTGCCAGCAGTTTAAGGGGGGTCCACGAGCAGTACTTC.

This clonotype was counted between two and nine times. The chain employs TRBV7-6 and TRBJ2-5; D ambiguous. V was shortened by 5 bases and J by 5 bases, with 12 bases between the two germline ends. Looked up from germline, CDR1 is SGHVS and CDR2 is FNYEAQ. The CDR3 length is 13 residues. In DNA, the CDR3 is TGTGCCAGCAGCGCTGGTCCTTTTGAGACCCAGTACTTC. Translating gives CASSAGPFETQYF.

This clonotype was seen a handful of times. CDR3 nucleotides: TGCGCCAGCAGCCAAGATAGCCAAGAGACCCAGTACTTC. Translated: CASSQDSQETQYF. The chain combines TRBV4-3 with TRBJ2-5; D remains ambiguous. CDR1 and CDR2 (germline): LGHNA, YSLEER. This CDR3 has 13 residues. V lost 0 bases, J lost 1 base, and 3 bases lay in between.

This clonotype was seen at least ten times. V is TRBV25-1 and J is TRBJ1-1; TRBD1 matches at 7 bases. This CDR3 is built from 17 residues. Germline loops: CDR1 MGHDK, CDR2 SYGVNS. Unmatched junction bases numbered 17, after V lost 7 bases and J lost 3 bases. The CDR3 is CASIKTVGGPGDTEAFF. In DNA, the CDR3 is TGTGCCAGCATCAAAACCGTAGGGGGCCCAGGGGACACTGAAGCTTTCTTT. Supplemented by reference TRBV25-1 and TRBJ1-1, the full variable domain reads EADIYQTPRYLVIGTGKKITLECSQTMGHDKMYWYQQDPGMELHLIHYSYGVNSTEKGDLSSESTVSRIRTEHFPLTLESARPSHTSQYLCASIKTVGGPGDTEAFFGQGTRLTVV.

The chain combines TRBV9 with TRBJ1-6; a possible D gene is TRBD1 (5 bases). CDR1 SGDLS and CDR2 YYNGEE come from the germline V gene. The CDR3 spans 14 residues. V was clipped by 6 bases and J by 7 bases, with 14 bases between them. The CDR3 DNA follows: TGTGCCAGCAACGGGGGATTCGAAAATTCACCCCTCCACTTT. Its protein product is CASNGGFENSPLHF. The complete variable domain, with remaining parts taken from reference TRBV9 and TRBJ1-6, reads DSGVTQTPKHLITATGQRVTLRCSPRSGDLSVYWYQQSLDQGLQFLIQYYNGEERAKGNILERFSAQQFPDLHSELNLSSLELGDSALYFCASNGGFENSPLHFGNGTRLTVT.

V and J are TRBV2 and TRBJ1-5; D unresolved. Germline V lookup: CDR1 SNHLY, CDR2 FYNNEI. The CDR3 has 15 residues. The ends were cut back, 0 bases at V and 5 bases at J, with 11 bases in the middle. CDR3 DNA: TGTGCCAGCAGTGAAGCGAGGAGGAATTATCAGCCCCAGCATTTT. Translating it yields CASSEARRNYQPQHF.

This clonotype has at least ten counts. V and J are TRBV9 and TRBJ2-7; perhaps TRBD1 as D (6 bases). The CDR3 is made up of 14 amino acids. The ends were cut back, 4 bases at V and 3 bases at J, with 14 bases in the middle. Germline V CDR1 and CDR2: SGDLS, YYNGEE. CDR3 sequence (DNA): TGTGCCAGCAGCTCGTCCGGGACAAACTACGAGCAGTACTTC. It codes for CASSSSGTNYEQYF.

The rearrangement links TRBV7-2 to TRBJ2-1, with 7 positions matching TRBD2. Germline CDR1 is SGHTA and CDR2 is FQGNSA. The CDR3 spans 14 residues. With 3 bases clipped from V and 5 bases from J, the junction kept 4 bases outside the gene matches. This chain's CDR3 is CASSFMGLHNEQFF. For the CDR3, the DNA is TGTGCCAGCAGCTTTATGGGACTACACAATGAGCAGTTCTTC.

The chain combines TRBV20-1 with TRBJ1-1; D call uncertain. This CDR3 spans 15 amino acids. Germline loops: CDR1 DFQATT, CDR2 SNEGSKA (reference sequence). Deletions cut 3 bases from V and 1 base from J, with 15 bases between. The CDR3 reads CSASSVFKENTEAFF. DNA of the CDR3: TGCAGTGCTAGCAGCGTGTTTAAGGAGAACACTGAAGCTTTCTTT.

This clonotype was recorded many times. The DNA for the CDR3 is TGTGCCACCAGGGGTTATGACACTGAAGCTTTCTTT. This encodes CATRGYDTEAFF. V is TRBV15 and J is TRBJ1-1; the D is unclear. Germline CDR1 and CDR2: LNHNV and YYDKDF (reference sequence). With 6 bases removed from V and 3 bases from J, the gap between germline ends came to 8 bases. This CDR3 is built from 12 residues.

This clonotype was seen many times. The rearrangement uses TRBV6-1 and TRBJ1-2, with TRBD1 identical over 7 bases. This CDR3 comprises 14 residues. The germline CDR1 and CDR2 sequences are MNHNS and SASEGT. V was clipped by 5 bases and J by 7 bases; unmatched bases: 10. The CDR3 is CASSYFGQAAGYTF. DNA for the CDR3: TGTGCCAGCAGTTACTTTGGACAGGCAGCTGGCTACACCTTC.

The chain uses TRBV29-1 and TRBJ1-1; D is unresolved. Per the germline V gene, CDR1 is SQVTM and CDR2 is ANQGSEA. This CDR3 comprises 12 residues. V lost 6 bases and J 1 base, leaving 9 bases between the germline ends. In DNA, the CDR3 is TGCAGCGTGAACCATCCGAACACTGAAGCTTTCTTT. Translating it yields CSVNHPNTEAFF. Together with reference TRBV29-1 and TRBJ1-1, the CDR3 gives the full variable domain: SAVISQKPSRDICQRGTSLTIQCQVDSQVTMMFWYRQQPGQSLTLIATANQGSEATYESGFVIDKFPISRPNLTFSTLTVSNMSPEDSSIYLCSVNHPNTEAFFGQGTRLTVV.